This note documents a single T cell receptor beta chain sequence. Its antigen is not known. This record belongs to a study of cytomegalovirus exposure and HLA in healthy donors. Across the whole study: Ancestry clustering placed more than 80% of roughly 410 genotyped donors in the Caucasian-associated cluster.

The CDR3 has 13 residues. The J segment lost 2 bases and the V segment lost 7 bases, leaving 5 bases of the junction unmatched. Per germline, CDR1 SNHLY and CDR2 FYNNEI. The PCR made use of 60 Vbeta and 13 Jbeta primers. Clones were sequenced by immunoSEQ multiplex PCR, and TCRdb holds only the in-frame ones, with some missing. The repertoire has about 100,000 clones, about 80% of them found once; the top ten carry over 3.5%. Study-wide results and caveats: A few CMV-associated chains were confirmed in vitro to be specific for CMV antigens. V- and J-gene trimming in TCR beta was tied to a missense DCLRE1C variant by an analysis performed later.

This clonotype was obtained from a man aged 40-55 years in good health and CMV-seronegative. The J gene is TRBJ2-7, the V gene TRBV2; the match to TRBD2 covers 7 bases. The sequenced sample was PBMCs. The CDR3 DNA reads TGTGCCAGCACCCCGGGACTACCCTACGAGCAGTACTTC. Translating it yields CASTPGLPYEQYF.